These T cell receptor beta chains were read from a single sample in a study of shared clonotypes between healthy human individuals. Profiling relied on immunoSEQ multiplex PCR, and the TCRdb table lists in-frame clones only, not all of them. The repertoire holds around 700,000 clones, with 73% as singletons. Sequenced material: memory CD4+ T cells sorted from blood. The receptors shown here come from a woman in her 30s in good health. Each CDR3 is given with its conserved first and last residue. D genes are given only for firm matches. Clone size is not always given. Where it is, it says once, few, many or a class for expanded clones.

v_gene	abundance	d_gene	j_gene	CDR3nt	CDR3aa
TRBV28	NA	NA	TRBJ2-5	TGTGCCAGCAGCCCTGGTTGGGTCCAGTACTTC	CASSPGWVQYF
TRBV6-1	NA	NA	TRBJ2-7	TGTGCCAGCAGTGAAGGGGGGTACGAGCAGTACTTC	CASSEGGYEQYF
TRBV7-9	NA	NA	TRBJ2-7	TGTGCCAGCAGCTTCCAAGGCGGTTCCTACGAGCAGTACTTC	CASSFQGGSYEQYF
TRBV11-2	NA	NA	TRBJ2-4	TGTGCCAGCCGGGGACTCCAGGGGGCCAAAAACATTCAGTACTTC	CASRGLQGAKNIQYF
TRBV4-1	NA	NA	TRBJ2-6	TGCGCCAGCAGCCAGGACAGGAGGGCGTCTGGGGCCAACGTCCTGACTTTC	CASSQDRRASGANVLTF
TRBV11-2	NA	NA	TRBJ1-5	TGTGCCAGCAGCCAGGGCCCGGGGTCAAGCAATCAGCCCCAGCATTTT	CASSQGPGSSNQPQHF
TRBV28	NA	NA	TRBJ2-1	TGTGCCAGCAGTTTACTGCATGAGCAGTTCTTC	CASSLLHEQFF
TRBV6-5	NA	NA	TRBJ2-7	TGTGCCAGCAGTTACTCGCCTAGCAGCACCTACGAGCAGTACTTC	CASSYSPSSTYEQYF
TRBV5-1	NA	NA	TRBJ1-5	TGCGCCAGCAGCCTGGGGACCGACAATCAGCCCCAGCATTTT	CASSLGTDNQPQHF
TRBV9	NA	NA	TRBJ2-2	TGTGCCAGCAGCGACCACCCGAGGGACACCGGGGAGCTGTTTTTT	CASSDHPRDTGELFF
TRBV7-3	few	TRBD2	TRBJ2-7	TGTGCCAGCAGCTTGGGGACTAGCGCTACCTACGAGCAGTACTTC	CASSLGTSATYEQYF
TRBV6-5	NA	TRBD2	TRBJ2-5	TGTGCCAGCAGTTCCCGACTAGCGGGAGAAGAGACCCAGTACTTC	CASSSRLAGEETQYF
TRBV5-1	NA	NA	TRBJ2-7	TGCGCCAGCAGCCAGACCGGGACCCCTCCCTACGAGCAGTACTTC	CASSQTGTPPYEQYF
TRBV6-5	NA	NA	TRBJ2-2	TGTGCCAGCAGCCTACGACAGGAGACCGGGGAGCTGTTTTTT	CASSLRQETGELFF
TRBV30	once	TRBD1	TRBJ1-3	TGTGCCTGGGGACGGACAGGCGGAAACACCATATATTTT	CAWGRTGGNTIYF
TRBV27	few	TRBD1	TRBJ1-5	TGTGCCAGCAGTTCGGGACAGCATTATCAGCCCCAGCATTTT	CASSSGQHYQPQHF
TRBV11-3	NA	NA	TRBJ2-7	TGTGCCAGCATCAAGGACATTCGCTACGAGCAGTACTTC	CASIKDIRYEQYF
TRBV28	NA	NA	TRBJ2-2	TGTGCCAGCAGTCTCGGGACTCTCCCCATGGCCGGGGAGCTGTTTTTT	CASSLGTLPMAGELFF
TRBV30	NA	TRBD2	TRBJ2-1	TGTGCCTGGAGGGGACTAGCGGGAGTCAATGAGCAGTTCTTC	CAWRGLAGVNEQFF
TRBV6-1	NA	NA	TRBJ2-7	TGTGCCAGCAGTGACCACTCGGACAGCTCCTACGAGCAGTACTTC	CASSDHSDSSYEQYF
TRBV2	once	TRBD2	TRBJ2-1	TGTGCCAGCAGTGTTCGTCTAGCGGGAGAGGGAGTCTTC	CASSVRLAGEGVF
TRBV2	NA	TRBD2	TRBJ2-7	TGTGCCAGCAGCCTGACTAGCGGGACCTACGAGCAGTACTTC	CASSLTSGTYEQYF
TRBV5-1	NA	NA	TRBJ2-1	TGCGCCAGCAGCCCGGACAGTGTCGGCTACAATGAGCAGTTCTTC	CASSPDSVGYNEQFF
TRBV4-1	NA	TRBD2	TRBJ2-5	TGCGCCAGCAGCCAAGGAGCGGGAGATCTCGGAGAGACCCAGTACTTC	CASSQGAGDLGETQYF
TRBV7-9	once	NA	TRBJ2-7	TGTGCCAGCAGCCACCGGGGACTCGAAACCTACGAGCAGTACTTC	CASSHRGLETYEQYF
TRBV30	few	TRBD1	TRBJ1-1	TGTGCCTGCAACCGGGACAGGGGGCCTAACACTGAAGCTTTCTTT	CACNRDRGPNTEAFF
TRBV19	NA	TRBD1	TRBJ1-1	TGTGCCAGTAGTGGCCGGGACAGGGGTTTTCGGAACACTGAAGCTTTCTTT	CASSGRDRGFRNTEAFF
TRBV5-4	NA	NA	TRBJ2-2	TGTGCCAGCAGCGGGACGGCGAACACCGGGGAGCTGTTTTTT	CASSGTANTGELFF
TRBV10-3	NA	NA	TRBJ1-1	TGTGCCATCCGTGGCGGTGGAGTTCCAGAAGCTTTCTTT	CAIRGGGVPEAFF
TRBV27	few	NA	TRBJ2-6	TGTGCCAGCCGGAATATCCAGGGTACAGGGGCCAACGTCCTGACTTTC	CASRNIQGTGANVLTF
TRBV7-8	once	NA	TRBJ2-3	TGTGCCAGCAGCTCCCACAGGGACACAGATACGCAGTATTTT	CASSSHRDTDTQYF
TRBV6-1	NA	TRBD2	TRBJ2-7	TGTGCCAGCAGCGATAGCGGGAGAGGGTACGAGCAGTACTTC	CASSDSGRGYEQYF
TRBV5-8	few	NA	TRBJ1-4	TGTGCCAGCAGCTTGGTAGGAAAGGGAGAAAAACTGTTTTTT	CASSLVGKGEKLFF
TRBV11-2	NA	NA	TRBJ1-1	TGTGCCAGCAGCTTAGGAGGCGGATTGGAAGCTTTCTTT	CASSLGGGLEAFF
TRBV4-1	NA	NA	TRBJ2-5	TGCGCCAGCAGCCAAGGGGGACCCCAGTACTTC	CASSQGGPQYF
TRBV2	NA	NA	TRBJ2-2	TGTGCCAGCAGTCAAGGGGGGAACACCGGGGAGCTGTTTTTT	CASSQGGNTGELFF
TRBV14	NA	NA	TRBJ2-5	TGTGCCAGCAGCCAACAAATCAAAGAGACCCAGTACTTC	CASSQQIKETQYF
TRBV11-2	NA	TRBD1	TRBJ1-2	TGTGCCAGCAGCTTAGGGAGACAGGGAAGTACTGGCTACACCTTC	CASSLGRQGSTGYTF
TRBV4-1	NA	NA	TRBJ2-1	TGCGCCAGCAGCCCTCTGGGGACCCATAACAATGAGCAGTTCTTC	CASSPLGTHNNEQFF
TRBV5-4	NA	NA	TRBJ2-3	TGTGCCAGCAGCTTCGCGGCGTCCTCTAGCACAGATACGCAGTATTTT	CASSFAASSSTDTQYF
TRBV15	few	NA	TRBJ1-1	TGTGCCACCAGCAGCCTTAACAGGGCCGACACTGAAGCTTTCTTT	CATSSLNRADTEAFF
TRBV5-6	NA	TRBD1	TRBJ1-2	TGTGCCAGCAGCGGACAAGGGGGCGGACCCAAAAAAGATGGCTACACCTTC	CASSGQGGGPKKDGYTF
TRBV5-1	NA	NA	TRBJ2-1	TGCGCCAGCAGCTTGGGAGCTAACAATGAGCAGTTCTTC	CASSLGANNEQFF
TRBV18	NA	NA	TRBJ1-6	TGTGCCAGCTCACCAGACAGGTTGGGTTCACCCCTCCACTTT	CASSPDRLGSPLHF
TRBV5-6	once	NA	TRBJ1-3	TGTGCCAGCAGCTTGACGGGGAGCCCCTCTGGAAACACCATATATTTT	CASSLTGSPSGNTIYF
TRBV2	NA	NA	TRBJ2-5	TGTGCCAGCAGTGGTGTCGGCCTTAGGGAGACCCAGTACTTC	CASSGVGLRETQYF